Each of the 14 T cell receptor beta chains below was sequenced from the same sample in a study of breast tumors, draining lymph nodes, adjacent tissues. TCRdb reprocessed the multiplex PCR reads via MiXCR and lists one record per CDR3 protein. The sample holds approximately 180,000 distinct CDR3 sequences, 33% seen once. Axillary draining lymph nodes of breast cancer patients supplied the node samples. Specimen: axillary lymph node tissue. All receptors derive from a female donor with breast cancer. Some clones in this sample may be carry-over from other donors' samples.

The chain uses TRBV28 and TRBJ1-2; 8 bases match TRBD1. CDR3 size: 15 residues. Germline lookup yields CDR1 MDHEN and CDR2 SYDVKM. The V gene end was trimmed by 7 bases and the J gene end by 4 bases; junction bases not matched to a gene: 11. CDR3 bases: TGTGCCAGCACCAATGACAGGGGTAAATTCTATGGCTACACCTTC. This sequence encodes CASTNDRGKFYGYTF.

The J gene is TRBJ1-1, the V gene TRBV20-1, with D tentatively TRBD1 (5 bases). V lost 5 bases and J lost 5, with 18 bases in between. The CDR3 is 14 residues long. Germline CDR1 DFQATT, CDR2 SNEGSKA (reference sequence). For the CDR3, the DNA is TGCAGTGCTTCCCGCGGGGGGGGGATGACTGAAGCTTTCTTT. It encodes CSASRGGGMTEAFF.

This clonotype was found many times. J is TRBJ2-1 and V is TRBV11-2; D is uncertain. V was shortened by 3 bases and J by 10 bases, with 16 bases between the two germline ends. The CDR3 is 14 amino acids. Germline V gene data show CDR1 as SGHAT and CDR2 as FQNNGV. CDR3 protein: CASSLPHTPHEQFF. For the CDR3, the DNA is TGTGCCAGCAGCTTGCCCCATACCCCTCACGAGCAGTTCTTC.

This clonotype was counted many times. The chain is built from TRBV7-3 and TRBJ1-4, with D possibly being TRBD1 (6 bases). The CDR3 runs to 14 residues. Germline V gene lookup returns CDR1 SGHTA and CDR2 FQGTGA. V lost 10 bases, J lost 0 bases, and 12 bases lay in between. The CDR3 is CATGRDTTNEKLFF. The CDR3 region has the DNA TGTGCCACCGGCCGGGACACAACTAATGAAAAACTGTTTTTT.

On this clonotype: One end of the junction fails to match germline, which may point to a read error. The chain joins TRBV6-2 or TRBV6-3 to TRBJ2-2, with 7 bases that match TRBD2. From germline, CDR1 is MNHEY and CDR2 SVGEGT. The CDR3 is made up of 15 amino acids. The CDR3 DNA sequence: TGTGCCAGCAGTCACTCGGCGGGAGAGTACGGGGAGCTGTTTTTT. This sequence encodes CASSHSAGEYGELFF.

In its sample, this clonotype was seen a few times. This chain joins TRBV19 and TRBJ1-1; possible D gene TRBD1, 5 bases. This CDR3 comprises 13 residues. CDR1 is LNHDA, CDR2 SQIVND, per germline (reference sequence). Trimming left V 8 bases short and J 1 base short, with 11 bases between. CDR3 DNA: TGTGCCAGTCTCAAACAGGCGAACACTGAAGCTTTCTTT. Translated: CASLKQANTEAFF.

The CDR3 DNA sequence: TGTGCCAGTAGCCCAGGGGGATCCCAGCCCCAGCATTTT. Translated: CASSPGGSQPQHF. The chain is built from TRBV19 and TRBJ1-5; 7 bases align to TRBD1. The germline V gene has CDR1 LNHDA and CDR2 SQIVND (reference sequence). V lost 6 bases, J lost 7 bases, and 6 bases stayed unmatched. The CDR3 consists of 13 residues.

As DNA, the CDR3 is TGCAGTGCTCGGGACGGGTCCTATAATTCACCCCTCCACTTT. Translation gives CSARDGSYNSPLHF. The chain combines TRBV20-1 with TRBJ1-6; weak D call: TRBD1 (5 bases). In germline, CDR1 is DFQATT, CDR2 SNEGSKA (reference sequence). The CDR3 runs to 14 residues. V was trimmed by 5 bases and J by 1 base, leaving 9 bases between them.

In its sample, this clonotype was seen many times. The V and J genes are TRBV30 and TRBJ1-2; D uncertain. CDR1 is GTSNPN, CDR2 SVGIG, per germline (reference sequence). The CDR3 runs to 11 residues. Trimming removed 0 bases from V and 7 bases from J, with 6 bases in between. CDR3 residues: CAWSVHSGYTF. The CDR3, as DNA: TGTGCCTGGAGTGTACACAGTGGCTACACCTTC. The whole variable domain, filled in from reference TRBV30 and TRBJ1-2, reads SQTIHQWPATLVQPVGSPLSLECTVEGTSNPNLYWYRQAAGRGLQLLFYSVGIGQISSEVPQNLSASRPQDRQFILSSKKLLLSDSGFYLCAWSVHSGYTFGSGTRLTVV.

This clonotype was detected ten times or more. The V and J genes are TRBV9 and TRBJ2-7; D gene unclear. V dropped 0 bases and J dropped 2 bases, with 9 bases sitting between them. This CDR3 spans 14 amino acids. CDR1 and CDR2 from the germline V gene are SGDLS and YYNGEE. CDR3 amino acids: CASSVGGGPYEQYF. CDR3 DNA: TGTGCCAGCAGCGTAGGTGGCGGACCCTACGAGCAGTACTTC.

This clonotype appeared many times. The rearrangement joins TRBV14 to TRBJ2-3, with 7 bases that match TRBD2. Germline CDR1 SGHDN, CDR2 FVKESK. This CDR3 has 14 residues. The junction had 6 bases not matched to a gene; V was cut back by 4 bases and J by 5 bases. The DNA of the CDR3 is TGTGCCAGCAGCCGGGGGTCGGGGGGAGATACGCAGTATTTT. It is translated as CASSRGSGGDTQYF.

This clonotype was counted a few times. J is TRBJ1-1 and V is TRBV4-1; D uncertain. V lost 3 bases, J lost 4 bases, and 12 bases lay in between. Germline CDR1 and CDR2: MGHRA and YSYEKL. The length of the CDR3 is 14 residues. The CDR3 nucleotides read TGCGCCAGCAGCCAGGAAGGGTCGGGCACTGAAGCTTTCTTT. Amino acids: CASSQEGSGTEAFF.

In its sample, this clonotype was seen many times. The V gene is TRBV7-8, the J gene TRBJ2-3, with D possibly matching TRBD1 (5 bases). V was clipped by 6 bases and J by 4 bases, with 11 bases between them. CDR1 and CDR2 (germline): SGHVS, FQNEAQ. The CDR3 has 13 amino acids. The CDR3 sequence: CASSIGAPDTQYF. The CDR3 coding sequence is TGTGCCAGCAGTATAGGGGCGCCAGATACGCAGTATTTT.

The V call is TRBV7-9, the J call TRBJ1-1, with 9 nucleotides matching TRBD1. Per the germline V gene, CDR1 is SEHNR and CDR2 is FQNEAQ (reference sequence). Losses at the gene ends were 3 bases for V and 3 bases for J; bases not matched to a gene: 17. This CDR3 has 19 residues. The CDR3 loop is CASSFWGHGTGRLDTEAFF. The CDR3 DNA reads TGTGCCAGCAGCTTTTGGGGGCACGGGACAGGGAGGCTGGACACTGAAGCTTTCTTT.